Listed below are T cell receptor beta chains from one sample, sequenced in a study of brain T cells in children with intractable seizures. Profiling relied on immunoSEQ multiplex PCR, and the TCRdb table lists in-frame clones only, not all of them. This table holds about 340,000 clones, over 90% found once. The sequences come from peripheral blood, collected approximately 5 months after surgery. These receptors all come from a boy under two years old with tuberous sclerosis and intractable seizures. CDR3s include the opening cysteine and the closing phenylalanine or tryptophan. D genes are given only for firm matches. Clone size is given for some rows only: seen once, a few or many times, or a class if the clone is expanded.

J gene | V gene | D gene | clone size | CDR3 protein | CDR3 DNA
TRBJ2-7 | TRBV29-1 | TRBD1 | - | CSVEGTGESYEQYF | TGCAGCGTTGAGGGGACAGGGGAATCCTACGAGCAGTACTTC
TRBJ2-7 | TRBV3-1/TRBV3-2 | - | - | CASSQEIYEQYF | TGTGCCAGCAGCCAAGAGATCTACGAGCAGTACTTC
TRBJ2-7 | TRBV5-4 | - | - | CASSLGPPSYEQYF | TGTGCCAGCAGCTTGGGTCCACCCTCCTACGAGCAGTACTTC
TRBJ2-3 | TRBV4-2 | TRBD2 | - | CASSQDAPGGWDTQYF | TGTGCCAGCAGCCAAGACGCCCCCGGGGGGTGGGATACGCAGTATTTT
TRBJ2-1 | TRBV7-9 | - | - | CASSLVGSYNEQFF | TGTGCCAGCAGCTTAGTAGGCTCCTACAATGAGCAGTTCTTC
TRBJ2-4 | TRBV29-1 | - | - | CSVEVVAGTHRTKNIQYF | TGCAGCGTTGAAGTCGTTGCCGGGACTCACCGGACCAAAAACATTCAGTACTTC
TRBJ2-7 | TRBV6-5 | - | - | CASSYKAEQYF | TGTGCCAGCAGTTACAAGGCGGAGCAGTACTTC
TRBJ1-5 | TRBV19 | TRBD1 | once | CASSINTGGGNQPQHF | TGTGCCAGTAGTATTAATACAGGGGGCGGCAATCAGCCCCAGCATTTT
TRBJ1-4 | TRBV9 | - | - | CASSPTVGGEKLFF | TGTGCCAGCAGCCCAACCGTAGGGGGTGAAAAACTGTTTTTT
TRBJ1-5 | TRBV4-1 | - | - | CASSQLSGTSYQSNQPQHF | TGCGCCAGCAGCCAACTATCCGGGACATCCTATCAAAGCAATCAGCCCCAGCATTTT
TRBJ2-2 | TRBV30 | TRBD2 | - | CAWAAGGANTGELFF | TGTGCCTGGGCAGCCGGGGGGGCGAACACCGGGGAGCTGTTTTTT
TRBJ1-2 | TRBV7-9 | TRBD1 | - | CASSFTVGTGGISYTF | TGTGCCAGCAGCTTCACGGTCGGGACAGGGGGTATCAGCTACACCTTC
TRBJ1-2 | TRBV19 | - | - | CASSIGNRPGGYGYTF | TGTGCCAGTAGTATAGGAAACAGGCCAGGAGGCTATGGCTACACCTTC
TRBJ2-2 | TRBV7-7 | TRBD1 | - | CASSLGTGDTGELFF | TGTGCTAGCAGCTTAGGGACAGGGGACACCGGGGAGCTGTTTTTT
TRBJ2-5 | TRBV11-2 | TRBD2 | - | CASSLSDTGTSGRQETQYF | TGTGCCAGCAGCTTGTCTGATACCGGGACTAGCGGGAGACAAGAGACCCAGTACTTC
TRBJ2-1 | TRBV3-1/TRBV3-2 | - | - | CASSQVGRTSYNEQFF | TGTGCCAGCAGCCAAGTGGGTCGGACATCCTACAATGAGCAGTTCTTC
TRBJ2-1 | TRBV2 | - | few | CASSDPYNEQFF | TGTGCCAGCAGTGACCCTTACAATGAGCAGTTCTTC
TRBJ1-1 | TRBV28 | - | once | CASSSDLATEAFF | TGTGCCAGCAGCTCGGACCTCGCCACTGAAGCTTTCTTT
TRBJ2-2 | TRBV5-1 | TRBD2 | - | CASRSSGVPGELFF | TGCGCCAGCAGGTCTAGCGGGGTTCCAGGGGAACTGTTTTTT
TRBJ2-1 | TRBV19 | TRBD2 | - | CASSGTSGGPLYNEQFF | TGTGCCAGTAGCGGGACTAGCGGGGGACCTCTTTACAATGAGCAGTTCTTC
TRBJ1-2 | TRBV19 | TRBD1 | - | CARSIPKGQNYGYTF | TGTGCCAGGTCCATTCCGAAGGGACAGAACTATGGCTACACCTTC
TRBJ2-3 | TRBV4-1 | - | - | CASSQEPPPSQADTQYF | TGCGCCAGCAGCCAAGAACCCCCCCCCAGCCAGGCAGATACGCAGTATTTT
TRBJ1-5 | TRBV19 | TRBD1 | - | CASSMLKTGLNQPQHF | TGTGCCAGTAGTATGCTCAAGACAGGGCTAAATCAGCCCCAGCATTTT
TRBJ2-6 | TRBV4-1 | TRBD1 | - | CASSQGGRGSSGANVLTF | TGCGCCAGCAGCCAAGGGGGCAGGGGGTCCTCTGGGGCCAACGTCCTGACTTTC
TRBJ1-1 | TRBV6-5 | TRBD1 | - | CASIYRGRTEAFF | TGTGCCAGCATCTACAGGGGGCGTACTGAAGCTTTCTTT
TRBJ1-2 | TRBV6-5 | - | - | CASSYRRNYGYTF | TGTGCCAGCAGTTACCGCAGGAACTATGGCTACACCTTC
TRBJ2-7 | TRBV7-9 | - | - | CASSGTASYEQYF | TGTGCCAGCAGCGGGACTGCATCTTACGAGCAGTACTTC
TRBJ2-7 | TRBV27 | - | - | CASSLSGTASYEQYF | TGTGCCAGCAGTTTAAGTGGGACGGCCTCCTACGAGCAGTACTTC
TRBJ1-6 | TRBV11-3 | - | - | CASSLSSDIYNSPLHF | TGTGCCAGCAGCTTATCATCAGATATCTATAATTCACCCCTCCACTTT
TRBJ2-3 | TRBV10-3 | TRBD1 | - | CAIRPPLGQTSTDTQYF | TGTGCCATCAGGCCACCCCTGGGACAGACTAGCACAGATACGCAGTATTTT
TRBJ1-2 | TRBV2 | - | once | CASTEWGSLYGYTF | TGTGCCAGCACAGAGTGGGGTTCCCTCTATGGCTACACCTTC
TRBJ2-7 | TRBV4-1 | - | - | CASSQEGRGIFDEQYF | TGCGCCAGCAGCCAAGAGGGGAGGGGGATCTTCGACGAGCAGTACTTC
TRBJ2-7 | TRBV12-3/TRBV12-4 | TRBD1 | - | CASGLQGAHEQYF | TGTGCCAGCGGCTTACAGGGGGCCCACGAGCAGTACTTC
TRBJ1-1 | TRBV30 | TRBD1 | - | CAWRPTLQGGGTEAFF | TGTGCCTGGAGACCAACCCTTCAGGGGGGTGGCACTGAAGCTTTCTTT
TRBJ2-7 | TRBV6-5 | - | few | CASSYSASYSSYEQYF | TGTGCCAGCAGTTACTCGGCTAGCTATTCCTCCTACGAGCAGTACTTC
TRBJ1-1 | TRBV5-1 | - | few | CASSLEGSEAFF | TGCGCCAGCAGCTTGGAGGGGTCTGAAGCTTTCTTT
TRBJ1-5 | TRBV24-1 | - | - | CATSAPPDNSNQPQHF | TGTGCCACCAGTGCCCCCCCTGACAATAGCAATCAGCCCCAGCATTTT
TRBJ1-1 | TRBV7-9 | - | - | CASSFSQVTEAFF | TGTGCCAGCAGCTTCTCCCAAGTTACTGAAGCTTTCTTT
TRBJ2-3 | TRBV5-1 | - | - | CASSFGDTRTDTQYF | TGCGCCAGCAGCTTCGGGGACACCCGCACAGATACGCAGTATTTT
TRBJ1-1 | TRBV7-9 | TRBD1 | - | CASSLDTGGDTEAFF | TGTGCCAGCAGCTTAGATACAGGGGGGGACACTGAAGCTTTCTTT
TRBJ1-2 | TRBV29-1 | - | - | CSVEVNYGYTF | TGCAGCGTTGAAGTAAACTATGGCTACACCTTC
TRBJ2-3 | TRBV28 | - | - | CASSSPRTLMGDTQYF | TGTGCCAGCAGTTCTCCCCGGACACTAATGGGAGATACGCAGTATTTT
TRBJ1-1 | TRBV6-5 | - | - | CASNKGGKAFF | TGTGCCAGCAACAAAGGGGGGAAAGCTTTCTTT
TRBJ2-2 | TRBV6-2/TRBV6-3 | - | few | CASSYFLGELFF | TGTGCCAGCAGTTACTTCCTCGGGGAGCTGTTTTTT
TRBJ2-1 | TRBV11-1 | - | - | CASSFFDEQFF | TGTGCCAGCAGCTTTTTTGATGAGCAGTTCTTC
TRBJ1-1 | TRBV7-3 | - | once | CASSNNGNTEAFF | TGTGCCAGCAGCAATAATGGGAACACTGAAGCTTTCTTT